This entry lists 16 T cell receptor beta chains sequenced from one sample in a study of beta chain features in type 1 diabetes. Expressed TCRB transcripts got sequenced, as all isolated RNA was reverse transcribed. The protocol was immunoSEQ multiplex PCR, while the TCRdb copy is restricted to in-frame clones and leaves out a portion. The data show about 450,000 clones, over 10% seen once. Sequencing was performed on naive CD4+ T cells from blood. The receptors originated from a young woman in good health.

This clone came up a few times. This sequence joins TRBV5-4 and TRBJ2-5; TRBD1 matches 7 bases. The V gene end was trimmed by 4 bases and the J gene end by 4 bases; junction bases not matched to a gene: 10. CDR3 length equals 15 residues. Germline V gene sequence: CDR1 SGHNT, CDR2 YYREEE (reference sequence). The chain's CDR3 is CASSLLTGLSETQYF. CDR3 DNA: TGTGCCAGCAGCCTGCTGACAGGGTTATCAGAGACCCAGTACTTC.

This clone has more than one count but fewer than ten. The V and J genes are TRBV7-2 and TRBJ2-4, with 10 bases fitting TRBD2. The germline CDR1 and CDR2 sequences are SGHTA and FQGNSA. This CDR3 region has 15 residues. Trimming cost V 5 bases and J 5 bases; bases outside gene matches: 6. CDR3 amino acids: CASSRLAGVENIQYF. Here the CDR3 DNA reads TGTGCCAGCAGCCGCCTAGCGGGGGTCGAAAACATTCAGTACTTC.

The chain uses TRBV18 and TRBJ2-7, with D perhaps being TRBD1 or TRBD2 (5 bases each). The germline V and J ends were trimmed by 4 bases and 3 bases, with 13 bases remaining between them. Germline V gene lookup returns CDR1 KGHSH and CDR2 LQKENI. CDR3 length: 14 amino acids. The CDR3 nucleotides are TGTGCCAGCTCACGGGACGGCCGGAACTACGAGCAGTACGTC. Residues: CASSRDGRNYEQYV.

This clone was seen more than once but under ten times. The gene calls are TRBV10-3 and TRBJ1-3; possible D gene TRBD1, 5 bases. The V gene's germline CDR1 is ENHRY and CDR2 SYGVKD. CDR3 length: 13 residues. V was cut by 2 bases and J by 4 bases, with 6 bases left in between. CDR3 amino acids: CAISERGGNTIYF. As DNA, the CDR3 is TGTGCCATCAGTGAGCGGGGCGGAAACACCATATATTTT.

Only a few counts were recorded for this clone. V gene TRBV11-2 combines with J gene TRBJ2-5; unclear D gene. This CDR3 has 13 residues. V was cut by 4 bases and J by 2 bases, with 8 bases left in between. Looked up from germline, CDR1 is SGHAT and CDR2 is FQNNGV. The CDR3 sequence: CASSSVQQETQYF. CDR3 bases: TGTGCCAGCAGCTCGGTACAACAAGAGACCCAGTACTTC. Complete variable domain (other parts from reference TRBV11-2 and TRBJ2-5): EAGVAQSPRYKIIEKRQSVAFWCNPISGHATLYWYQQILGQGPKLLIQFQNNGVVDDSQLPKDRFSAERLKGVDSTLKIQPAKLEDSAVYLCASSSVQQETQYFGPGTRLLVL.

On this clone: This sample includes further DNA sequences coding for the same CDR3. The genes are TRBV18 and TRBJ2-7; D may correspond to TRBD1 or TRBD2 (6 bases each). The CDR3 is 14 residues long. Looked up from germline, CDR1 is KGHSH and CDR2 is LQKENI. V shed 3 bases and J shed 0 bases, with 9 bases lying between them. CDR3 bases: TGTGCCAGCTCACCGGGGGGCCCCTCCTACGAGCAGTACGTC. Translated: CASSPGGPSYEQYV.

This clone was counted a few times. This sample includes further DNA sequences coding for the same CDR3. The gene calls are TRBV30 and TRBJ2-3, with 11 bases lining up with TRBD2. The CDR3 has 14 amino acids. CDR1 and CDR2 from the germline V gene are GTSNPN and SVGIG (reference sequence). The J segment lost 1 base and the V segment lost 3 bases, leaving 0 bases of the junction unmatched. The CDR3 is CAWRLAGGTDTQYF. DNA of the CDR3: TGTGCCTGGAGACTAGCGGGAGGCACAGATACGCAGTATTTT.

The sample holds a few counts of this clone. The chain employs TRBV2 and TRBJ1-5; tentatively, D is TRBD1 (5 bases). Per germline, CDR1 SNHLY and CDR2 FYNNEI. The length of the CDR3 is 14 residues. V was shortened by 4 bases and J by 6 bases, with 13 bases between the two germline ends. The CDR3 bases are TGTGCCAGCAGTGTTCAGGGAGGAAGTCAGCCCCAGCATTTT. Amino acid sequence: CASSVQGGSQPQHF.

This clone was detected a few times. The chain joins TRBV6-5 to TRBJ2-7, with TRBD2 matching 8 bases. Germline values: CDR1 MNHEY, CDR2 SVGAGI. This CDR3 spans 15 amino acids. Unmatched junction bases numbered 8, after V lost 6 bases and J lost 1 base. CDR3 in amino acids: CASRPTSAISYEQYF. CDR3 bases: TGTGCCAGCAGGCCGACTAGCGCCATATCCTACGAGCAGTACTTC.

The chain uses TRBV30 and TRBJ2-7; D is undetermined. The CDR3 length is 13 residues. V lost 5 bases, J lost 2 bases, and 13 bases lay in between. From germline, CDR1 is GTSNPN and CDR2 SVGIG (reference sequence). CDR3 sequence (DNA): TGTGCCTGGGGCCGGGCCAGGCCCTACGAGCAGTACTTC. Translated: CAWGRARPYEQYF. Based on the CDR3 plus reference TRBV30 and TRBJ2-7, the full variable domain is SQTIHQWPATLVQPVGSPLSLECTVEGTSNPNLYWYRQAAGRGLQLLFYSVGIGQISSEVPQNLSASRPQDRQFILSSKKLLLSDSGFYLCAWGRARPYEQYFGPGTRLTVT.

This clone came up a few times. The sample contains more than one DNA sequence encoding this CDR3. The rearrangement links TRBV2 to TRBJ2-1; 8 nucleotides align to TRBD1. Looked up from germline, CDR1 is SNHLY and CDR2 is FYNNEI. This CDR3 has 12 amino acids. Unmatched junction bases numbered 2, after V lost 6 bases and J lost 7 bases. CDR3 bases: TGTGCCAGCAGCGGACAGGGAAATGAGCAGTTCTTC. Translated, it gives CASSGQGNEQFF.

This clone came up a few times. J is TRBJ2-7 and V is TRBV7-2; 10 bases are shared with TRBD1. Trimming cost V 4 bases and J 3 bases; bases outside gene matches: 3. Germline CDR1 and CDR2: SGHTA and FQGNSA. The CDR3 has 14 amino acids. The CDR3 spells CASSSDRGFYEQYF. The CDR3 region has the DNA TGTGCCAGCAGCTCGGACAGGGGGTTCTACGAGCAGTACTTC.

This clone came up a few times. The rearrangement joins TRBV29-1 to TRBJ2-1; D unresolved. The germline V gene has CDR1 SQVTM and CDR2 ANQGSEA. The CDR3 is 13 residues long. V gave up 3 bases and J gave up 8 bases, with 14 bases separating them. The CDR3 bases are TGCAGCGTTGACGAGCTGCCTGGGGATGAGCAGTTCTTC. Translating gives CSVDELPGDEQFF.

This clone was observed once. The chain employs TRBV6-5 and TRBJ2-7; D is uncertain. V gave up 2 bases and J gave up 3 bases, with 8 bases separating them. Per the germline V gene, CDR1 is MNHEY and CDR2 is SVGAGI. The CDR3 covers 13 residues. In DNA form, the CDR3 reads TGTGCCAGCAGTTACGACACGCACTACGAGCAGTACTTC. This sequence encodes CASSYDTHYEQYF.

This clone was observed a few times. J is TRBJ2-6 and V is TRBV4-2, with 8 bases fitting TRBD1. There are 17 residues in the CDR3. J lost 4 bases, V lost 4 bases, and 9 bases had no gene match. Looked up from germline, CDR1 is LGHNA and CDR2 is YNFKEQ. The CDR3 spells CASSLKPTGVGANVLTF. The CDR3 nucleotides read TGTGCCAGCAGCCTTAAGCCGACAGGGGTCGGGGCCAACGTCCTGACTTTC.

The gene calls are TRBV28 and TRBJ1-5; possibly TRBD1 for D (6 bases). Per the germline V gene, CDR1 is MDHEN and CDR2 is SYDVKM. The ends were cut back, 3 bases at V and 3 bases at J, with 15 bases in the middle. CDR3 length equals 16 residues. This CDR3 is CASSFSDRHSNQPQHF. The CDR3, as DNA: TGTGCCAGCAGTTTCTCTGACAGGCATTCCAATCAGCCCCAGCATTTT.